This TCR beta chain was recorded in a study of T cells in localized non-small cell lung cancer. Broader study findings: Heterogeneity is still possible, as just one tumor region was sequenced. Median detection of top 100 tumor clones in adjacent lung was around 59 clones.

In regard to this clone: The antigen is unknown.

Assay: immunoSEQ multiplex PCR; the TCRdb copy retains only in-frame clones and omits some. Among roughly 24,000 clones listed, roughly nine tenths were seen once. Trimming pared 2 bases from V and 5 bases from J, leaving 19 bases between. The length of the CDR3 is 16 residues. CDR1 SGDLS and CDR2 YYNGEE come from the germline V gene. This sequence joins TRBV9 and TRBJ2-5, with D possibly matching TRBD1 (6 bases). The sequence was obtained from a woman aged 35-75 years with stage I lung adenocarcinoma. Sequenced material: peripheral blood, taken before any cancer treatment. The CDR3 DNA follows: TGTGCCAGCAGCGTGTGGGGGCAGGGGATCGGGGAGACCCAGTACTTC. This sequence encodes CASSVWGQGIGETQYF.